This entry lists 23 T cell receptor beta chains sequenced from one sample in a study of a mutant IDH1 vaccine in newly diagnosed glioma. Data came from immunoSEQ multiplex PCR; TCRdb stores just in-frame clones and leaves some out. The sample carries around 62,000 clones, 75% to 90% recorded once. Time point given: week 11, during vaccination. The vaccine gave 300 ug of a 20-mer mutant IDH1 peptide subcutaneously per dose. No cognate antigen is known for these TCRs. The sequenced sample was PBMCs, obtained from a glioma patient whose treatment included an IDH1 peptide vaccine. The source of these receptors is a man aged 35 to 55 with glioma.

V usage is TRBV5-4 and J usage is TRBJ2-2; TRBD2 agrees at 9 bases. The CDR3 extends over 17 amino acids. Per germline, CDR1 SGHNT and CDR2 YYREEE (reference sequence). V shed 1 base and J 0 bases; nucleotides not matched to a gene: 4. CDR3: CASSLRRGGANTGELFF. The CDR3 nucleotides are TGTGCCAGCAGCTTGAGGCGGGGGGGCGCGAACACCGGGGAGCTGTTTTTT.

The chain is built from TRBV4-1 and TRBJ2-3, with 10 bases matching TRBD2. V shed 2 bases and J 3 bases; nucleotides not matched to a gene: 8. Germline CDR1 MGHRA, CDR2 YSYEKL. This CDR3 contains 17 residues. CDR3 sequence: CASSQPSGRAGTDTQYF. CDR3 DNA: TGCGCCAGCAGCCAACCCAGCGGGAGGGCCGGTACAGATACGCAGTATTTT.

The chain has TRBV4-2 and TRBJ1-1; D unresolved. The CDR3 covers 14 residues. In germline, CDR1 is LGHNA, CDR2 YNFKEQ. Trimming took 2 bases from V and 2 from J, leaving 9 bases between them. Here the CDR3 reads CASSQTLGNTEAFF. DNA for the CDR3: TGTGCCAGCAGCCAAACACTGGGAAACACTGAAGCTTTCTTT.

The gene calls are TRBV4-3 and TRBJ2-1; D unclear. The germline V gene has CDR1 LGHNA and CDR2 YSLEER. This CDR3 comprises 17 residues. Trimming left V 0 bases short and J 9 bases short, with 21 bases between. DNA for the CDR3: TGCGCCAGCAGCCAAGATGGGAAGGGCTTCGAAAGTTTTGAGCAGTTCTTC. Amino acid sequence: CASSQDGKGFESFEQFF.

This chain connects TRBV7-9 to TRBJ2-5, with D tentatively TRBD2 (7 bases). Looked up from germline, CDR1 is SEHNR and CDR2 is FQNEAQ (reference sequence). The V and J ends lost 3 bases and 4 bases respectively, with 18 bases between them. This CDR3 contains 16 residues. CDR3 sequence: CASSFLGGGGGETQYF. The CDR3 coding sequence is TGTGCCAGCAGCTTTCTAGGGGGAGGCGGGGGAGAGACCCAGTACTTC.

The chain has TRBV5-4 and TRBJ2-5; D uncertain. The CDR3 consists of 14 residues. CDR1 and CDR2 from the germline V gene are SGHNT and YYREEE (reference sequence). V was trimmed by 2 bases and J by 5 bases, leaving 13 bases between them. The DNA for the CDR3 is TGTGCCAGCAGCTTCGGAGTGGACGGGGAGACCCAGTACTTC. This sequence encodes CASSFGVDGETQYF.

This chain links TRBV19 with TRBJ1-2; TRBD1 agrees at 7 bases. CDR1 and CDR2 (germline): LNHDA, SQIVND (reference sequence). Unmatched junction bases numbered 8, after V lost 2 bases and J lost 8 bases. This CDR3 region has 14 residues. CDR3 sequence (DNA): TGTGCCAGTAGTATATCGGGGACAGACACAGGCTACACCTTC. Protein: CASSISGTDTGYTF.

CDR3 nucleotides: TGTGCCTGGAGGGCAGGGACAGGATCTGGCTACACCTTC. This codes for CAWRAGTGSGYTF. The rearrangement uses TRBV30 and TRBJ1-2, with TRBD1 matching over 8 bases. The V gene's germline CDR1 is GTSNPN and CDR2 SVGIG (reference sequence). J gave up 7 bases and V 3 bases, and 7 bases lay outside the gene matches. The CDR3 is 13 residues long. Full variable domain (outside the CDR3, taken from reference TRBV30 and TRBJ1-2): SQTIHQWPATLVQPVGSPLSLECTVEGTSNPNLYWYRQAAGRGLQLLFYSVGIGQISSEVPQNLSASRPQDRQFILSSKKLLLSDSGFYLCAWRAGTGSGYTFGSGTRLTVV.

This chain joins TRBV6-5 and TRBJ2-3; tentatively, D is TRBD2 (7 bases). The CDR3 runs 15 residues. Germline values: CDR1 MNHEY, CDR2 SVGAGI. With 8 bases removed from V and 6 bases from J, the gap between germline ends came to 21 bases. The CDR3 reads CASGRGARGGDTQYF. The CDR3 coding sequence is TGTGCCAGCGGTAGGGGGGCCAGGGGAGGGGATACGCAGTATTTT.

The chain links TRBV6-5 to TRBJ1-1; D is unclear. V gave up 2 bases and J gave up 1 base, with 8 bases separating them. CDR1 and CDR2 (germline): MNHEY, SVGAGI. The CDR3 spans 14 residues. Written as DNA, the CDR3 is TGTGCCAGCAGTTACCAAAAGGCGAACACTGAAGCTTTCTTT. It specifies CASSYQKANTEAFF.

This clone was recorded once. The chain links TRBV19 to TRBJ2-5; 7 bases match TRBD1. The CDR3 is 14 residues long. The ends lost 5 bases at V and 2 bases at J; junction bases unmatched: 5. CDR1 and CDR2 (germline): LNHDA, SQIVND (reference sequence). CDR3: CASSLGTAQETQYF. In DNA form, the CDR3 reads TGTGCCAGTAGTTTAGGGACAGCGCAAGAGACCCAGTACTTC. The full variable domain, its missing parts supplied by reference TRBV19 and TRBJ2-5, is DGGITQSPKYLFRKEGQNVTLSCEQNLNHDAMYWYRQDPGQGLRLIYYSQIVNDFQKGDIAEGYSVSREKKESFPLTVTSAQKNPTAFYLCASSLGTAQETQYFGPGTRLLVL.

This rearrangement joins TRBV5-1 to TRBJ2-3; tentative D call: TRBD1 (5 bases). Germline values: CDR1 SGHRS, CDR2 YFSETQ. The CDR3 length is 15 residues. Trimming removed 0 bases at V and 3 bases at J, with 11 bases between. The CDR3 bases are TGCGCCAGCAGCTTGGCCGAGCAGGGTACAGATACGCAGTATTTT. Its translation is CASSLAEQGTDTQYF. The variable domain in full, with the rest retrieved from reference TRBV5-1 and TRBJ2-3, is KAGVTQTPRYLIKTRGQQVTLSCSPISGHRSVSWYQQTPGQGLQFLFEYFSETQRNKGNFPGRFSGRQFSNSRSEMNVSTLELGDSALYLCASSLAEQGTDTQYFGPGTRLTVL.

The table lists this clone with a count of one. V gene TRBV6-1 combines with J gene TRBJ2-1; D is possibly TRBD1 or TRBD2 (5 bases each). Trimming took off 5 bases at V and 5 bases at J, with 16 bases between the two ends. The CDR3 runs 15 residues. CDR1 and CDR2 from the germline V gene are MNHNS and SASEGT. The DNA of the CDR3 is TGTGCCAGCAGTTTGTCAACCGGGACGCACAATGAGCAGTTCTTC. Its protein product is CASSLSTGTHNEQFF.

The CDR3, as DNA: TGTGCCAGCAGGAGCCGCAGCGGAAGCTCCTACAATGAGCAGTTCTTC. Its protein product is CASRSRSGSSYNEQFF. The chain links TRBV7-2 to TRBJ2-1; a weak D match, TRBD2 (5 bases). V was pared by 6 bases and J by 0 bases, with 15 bases between. CDR3 length: 16 residues. Looked up from germline, CDR1 is SGHTA and CDR2 is FQGNSA.

The chain joins TRBV11-3 to TRBJ2-1; TRBD1 aligns across 9 bases. The CDR3 spans 16 residues. V shed 5 bases and J 3 bases; nucleotides not matched to a gene: 8. CDR1 SGHNT and CDR2 YENEEA come from the germline V gene. The CDR3 DNA reads as TGTGCCAGCAGCCGGAAACAGGGGGCTTTCTACAATGAGCAGTTCTTC. The encoded protein is CASSRKQGAFYNEQFF.

The chain is built from TRBV6-1 and TRBJ1-4; a possible D gene is TRBD1 (6 bases). CDR1 and CDR2 (germline): MNHNS, SASEGT. This CDR3 is built from 13 residues. The germline V and J ends were trimmed by 5 bases and 8 bases, with 12 bases remaining between them. CDR3 region: CASSRDIREKLFF. DNA of the CDR3: TGTGCCAGCAGTCGGGACATAAGAGAAAAACTGTTTTTT.

This chain uses TRBV19 with TRBJ2-1, with 7 nucleotides matching TRBD2. V lost 7 bases, J lost 7 bases, and 13 bases stayed unmatched. Germline V gene sequence: CDR1 LNHDA, CDR2 SQIVND (reference sequence). This CDR3 has 15 amino acids. The CDR3 reads CASTGASGGLNEQFF. The CDR3 bases are TGTGCCAGTACTGGGGCTAGCGGAGGGTTGAATGAGCAGTTCTTC. The entire variable domain, with the rest obtained from reference TRBV19 and TRBJ2-1, is as follows: DGGITQSPKYLFRKEGQNVTLSCEQNLNHDAMYWYRQDPGQGLRLIYYSQIVNDFQKGDIAEGYSVSREKKESFPLTVTSAQKNPTAFYLCASTGASGGLNEQFFGPGTRLTVL.

The V and J genes are TRBV27 and TRBJ1-6; D unclear. V lost 4 bases and J lost 3, with 16 bases in between. The V gene's germline CDR1 is MNHEY and CDR2 SMNVEV (reference sequence). CDR3 size: 17 residues. Here the CDR3 reads CASSSRKDGLYNSPLHF. For the CDR3, the DNA is TGTGCCAGCAGTTCCCGTAAGGACGGACTCTATAATTCACCCCTCCACTTT.

The genes are TRBV27 and TRBJ1-1; the match to TRBD1 covers 7 bases. With 6 bases clipped from V and 0 bases from J, the junction kept 4 bases outside the gene matches. The CDR3 sequence is 14 residues long. The V gene's germline CDR1 is MNHEY and CDR2 SMNVEV (reference sequence). CDR3 DNA: TGTGCCAGCAGCTCAGGGGGTATGAACACTGAAGCTTTCTTT. It yields the protein CASSSGGMNTEAFF.

This chain joins TRBV5-1 and TRBJ2-6, with D possibly matching TRBD2 (6 bases). The CDR3 has 15 residues. Germline V lookup: CDR1 SGHRS, CDR2 YFSETQ. Trimming pared 7 bases from V and 2 bases from J, leaving 13 bases between. This CDR3 is CASGRTGAGANVLTF. CDR3 in DNA: TGCGCCAGCGGCCGAACGGGGGCTGGGGCCAACGTCCTGACTTTC.

The chain links TRBV25-1 to TRBJ1-1; 9 bases agree with TRBD1. After removal of 8 bases from V and 0 bases from J, the junction contained 1 base not matched to a gene. The CDR3 has 13 residues. Germline CDR1 and CDR2: MGHDK and SYGVNS. The CDR3 sequence is CASGQGMNTEAFF. DNA for the CDR3: TGTGCCAGCGGACAGGGGATGAACACTGAAGCTTTCTTT.

The chain has TRBV28 and TRBJ2-7; TRBD1 aligns across 8 bases. This CDR3 comprises 14 residues. Germline V gene lookup returns CDR1 MDHEN and CDR2 SYDVKM. The J segment lost 3 bases and the V segment lost 6 bases, leaving 7 bases of the junction unmatched. The CDR3 loop reads CASSPRTGLYEQYF. The CDR3 DNA reads TGTGCCAGCAGCCCGAGGACAGGGCTCTACGAGCAGTACTTC.

The chain joins TRBV5-4 to TRBJ1-2; possible D gene TRBD1, 6 bases. V dropped 3 bases and J dropped 6 bases, with 15 bases sitting between them. CDR1 and CDR2 from the germline V gene are SGHNT and YYREEE (reference sequence). The CDR3 is 14 residues long. CDR3 sequence (DNA): TGTGCCAGCAGCTGGGGGGGGCGAGGGAATGGCTACACCTTC. Translated: CASSWGGRGNGYTF.